This TCR beta chain was obtained from a study of blood T cells in healthy people across ages. Primers used in a second PCR of roughly 6 to 12 cycles were a sample-barcoded 5' primer and a J-beta primer mix. From the 5' RACE reads, TCRdb called clonotypes with MiXCR, one entry per CDR3 protein. Here the sample spans fewer than 1 million distinct CDR3 sequences, about 42% being singletons. The germline V and J ends were trimmed by 3 bases and 3 bases, with 4 bases remaining between them. CDR1 is SQVTM and CDR2 is ANQGSEA in the germline V gene. This CDR3 has 11 residues. The sequenced sample was blood. The origin of this receptor is a man in his fifties or sixties in good health. V gene TRBV29-1 combines with J gene TRBJ2-3; D remains ambiguous. CDR3 sequence: CSVDVTDTQYF. Here the CDR3 DNA reads TGCAGCGTTGATGTTACAGATACGCAGTATTTT.